These T cell receptor beta chains were read from a single sample in a study of T-cell memory formation after mild COVID-19. A single record per CDR3 protein comes from TCRdb applying MiXCR to the 5' RACE reads. The table records under 250,000 distinct CDR3 sequences, approximately 15% of them present only once. Sequencing was done on a sample of PBMCs or a T cell subset sorted from them (not recorded which). The receptors derive from an adult woman who had mild COVID-19 (a few samples of this study predate the infection). Cell type and time point are not known. Each CDR3 is given with its conserved first and last residue. The order of the fields is V gene, J gene, clone size, D gene, CDR3 protein, CDR3 DNA. D genes are given only for firm matches. Clone size is not always given. Where it is, it says once, few, many or a class for expanded clones.

TRBV6-2/TRBV6-3	TRBJ2-2	many	NA	CASSGFGGELFF	TGTGCCAGCAGTGGGTTTGGCGGGGAGCTGTTTTTT
TRBV2	TRBJ2-7	few	TRBD1	CASRPRGQAGEQYF	TGTGCCAGCCGACCCAGGGGACAGGCGGGAGAGCAGTACTTC
TRBV24-1	TRBJ2-7	few	NA	CATSDSKGGYSYEQYF	TGTGCCACCAGTGATTCAAAGGGGGGTTACTCCTACGAGCAGTACTTC
TRBV19	TRBJ2-7	NA	NA	CASSTRLPGRDFSSSYEQYF	TGTGCCAGTAGTACCAGACTCCCCGGACGGGACTTCTCCTCGTCCTACGAGCAGTACTTC
TRBV7-9	TRBJ1-2	NA	TRBD1	CASSPQGAHGYTF	TGTGCCAGCAGCCCACAGGGGGCGCATGGCTACACCTTC
TRBV18	TRBJ2-3	many	NA	CASSPLGIRTDTQYF	TGTGCCAGCTCACCCTTAGGGATCCGTACAGATACGCAGTATTTT
TRBV12-3/TRBV12-4	TRBJ2-1	many	TRBD1	CASRTQGASYNEQFF	TGTGCCAGCAGGACACAGGGGGCTTCCTACAATGAGCAGTTCTTC
TRBV7-3	TRBJ2-7	NA	NA	CASSLTDDYEQYF	TGTGCCAGCAGCTTAACTGACGACTACGAGCAGTACTTC
TRBV6-2/TRBV6-3	TRBJ2-3	NA	NA	CATRKGSTDTQYF	TGTGCCACCAGGAAAGGCAGCACAGATACGCAGTATTTT
TRBV30	TRBJ2-2	NA	NA	CAWYRPGELFF	TGTGCCTGGTACAGGCCCGGGGAGCTGTTTTTT
TRBV28	TRBJ2-3	many	TRBD2	CASSFATSGPDTQYF	TGTGCCAGCAGTTTCGCGACTAGCGGGCCAGATACGCAGTATTTT
TRBV5-1	TRBJ2-1	NA	NA	CASSLEGQINEQFF	TGCGCCAGCAGCTTGGAGGGACAAATCAATGAGCAGTTCTTC
TRBV6-1	TRBJ2-1	many	NA	CASSEVMTSVDEQFF	TGTGCCAGCAGTGAAGTGATGACATCGGTTGATGAGCAGTTCTTC
TRBV12-3/TRBV12-4	TRBJ2-5	NA	TRBD2	CASTARQALAGEGETQYF	TGTGCCAGCACAGCGAGACAGGCCTTAGCGGGAGAAGGGGAGACCCAGTACTTC
TRBV5-1	TRBJ2-5	few	TRBD2	CASSLEAGSQETQYF	TGCGCCAGCAGCCTGGAAGCGGGGAGCCAAGAGACCCAGTACTTC
TRBV20-1	TRBJ1-2	few	NA	CSAREPYDRDTKGGYTF	TGCAGTGCTAGAGAACCCTACGACCGGGACACCAAGGGTGGCTACACCTTC
TRBV7-9	TRBJ2-5	NA	NA	CASSSGPGAIRETQYF	TGTGCCAGCAGCTCAGGTCCGGGGGCAATAAGAGAGACCCAGTACTTC
TRBV7-8	TRBJ2-4	few	TRBD2	CASSARTGRTSGIQYF	TGTGCCAGCAGCGCTCGGACAGGGCGGACTAGCGGGATTCAGTACTTC
TRBV30	TRBJ1-1	NA	NA	CAWSTQEGGEAFF	TGTGCCTGGAGTACCCAGGAGGGCGGTGAAGCTTTCTTT
TRBV12-3/TRBV12-4	TRBJ2-1	many	NA	CASSGPQGDEQFF	TGTGCCAGCAGTGGCCCCCAAGGCGATGAGCAGTTCTTC
TRBV5-1	TRBJ2-1	NA	NA	CASSLGPGALNEQFF	TGCGCCAGCAGCTTGGGGCCAGGGGCACTCAATGAGCAGTTCTTC
TRBV29-1	TRBJ2-7	many	NA	CSVGDGSLKYF	NA
TRBV24-1	TRBJ2-1	few	TRBD2	CATRGAGVHNEQFF	TGTGCCACCAGGGGAGCGGGAGTACACAATGAGCAGTTCTTC
TRBV6-2/TRBV6-3	TRBJ2-7	many	NA	CASSYSGWEQYF	TGTGCCAGCAGTTACTCTGGATGGGAGCAGTACTTC
TRBV3-1	TRBJ2-7	many	NA	CASSQSHRTGPYEQYF	TGTGCCAGCAGCCAATCTCACAGAACAGGGCCCTACGAGCAGTACTTC
TRBV24-1	TRBJ2-1	few	NA	CATSDPQLRHYNEQFF	TGTGCCACCAGTGATCCCCAGCTTAGACACTACAATGAGCAGTTCTTC
TRBV15	TRBJ2-1	NA	TRBD2	CATSRERLAGDNEQFF	TGTGCCACCAGCAGAGAACGACTAGCGGGAGACAATGAGCAGTTCTTC
TRBV18	TRBJ1-1	NA	NA	CASSPQGYTEAFF	TGTGCCAGCTCACCGCAGGGGTACACTGAAGCTTTCTTT
TRBV6-6	TRBJ2-3	NA	NA	CASRLAEAADTQYF	TGTGCCAGCAGGTTAGCGGAGGCAGCAGATACGCAGTATTTT
TRBV30	TRBJ1-6	NA	NA	CAWSVRVCYNSPLHF	TGTGCCTGGAGTGTCCGTGTCTGCTATAATTCACCCCTCCACTTT
TRBV6-5	TRBJ2-7	few	TRBD1	CASRRDRVSSYEQYF	TGTGCCAGCAGACGAGACAGGGTGAGCTCCTACGAGCAGTACTTC
TRBV14	TRBJ2-3	few	TRBD2	CASSRGGGPDTQYF	TGTGCCAGCAGCCGCGGGGGGGGGCCAGATACGCAGTATTTT
TRBV5-1	TRBJ2-1	NA	NA	CASSSHGEQFF	TGCGCCAGCAGCTCGCATGGTGAGCAGTTCTTC
TRBV6-2/TRBV6-3	TRBJ2-1	NA	TRBD1	CASSFDLKTGAYNEQFF	TGTGCCAGCAGTTTCGATTTGAAGACAGGGGCCTACAATGAGCAGTTCTTC
TRBV12-3/TRBV12-4	TRBJ2-5	NA	TRBD1	CASRSDRGELETQYF	TGTGCCAGCAGATCGGACAGGGGTGAATTAGAGACCCAGTACTTC
TRBV20-1	TRBJ2-3	few	NA	CSARRSSRPDTQYF	TGCAGTGCTAGACGGAGCAGTAGGCCAGATACGCAGTATTTT
TRBV5-1	TRBJ1-2	NA	NA	CASSFNHGARYGYTF	TGCGCCAGCAGCTTCAACCACGGGGCGCGGTATGGCTACACCTTC
TRBV6-6	TRBJ1-1	few	NA	CASSWGTANTEAFF	TGTGCCAGCAGTTGGGGGACGGCAAACACTGAAGCTTTCTTT
TRBV30	TRBJ2-1	NA	NA	CAWSSYTEQFF	TGTGCCTGGAGTTCCTACACTGAGCAGTTCTTC
TRBV12-3/TRBV12-4	TRBJ2-5	many	NA	CASSFGGRETQYF	TGTGCCAGCAGTTTTGGGGGGCGGGAGACCCAGTACTTC
TRBV20-1	TRBJ1-5	few	TRBD1	CSAYRDSRQPQHF	TGCAGTGCCTACCGGGACAGCAGACAGCCCCAGCATTTT
TRBV18	TRBJ2-7	many	NA	CASSLNLGEEQYF	TGTGCCAGCTCCCTTAATCTCGGCGAGGAGCAGTACTTC
TRBV6-2/TRBV6-3	TRBJ2-6	NA	TRBD1	CASKGAAGANVLTF	TGTGCCAGCAAGGGGGCGGCTGGGGCCAACGTCCTGACTTTC
TRBV30	TRBJ2-2	NA	TRBD1	CACNRGNTGELFF	TGTGCCTGCAACAGGGGGAACACCGGGGAGCTGTTTTTT
TRBV7-9	TRBJ2-1	NA	TRBD1	CASSIKDRVNEQFF	TGTGCCAGCAGCATAAAGGACAGGGTGAATGAGCAGTTCTTC
TRBV24-1	TRBJ2-3	NA	TRBD2	CATRTGLAVSTDTQYF	TGTGCCACCAGGACCGGACTAGCGGTTAGCACAGATACGCAGTATTTT
TRBV6-5	TRBJ2-1	NA	TRBD2	CASKISMGGINNEQFF	TGTGCCAGTAAAATATCCATGGGGGGGATTAACAATGAGCAGTTCTTC
TRBV24-1	TRBJ2-1	once	TRBD2	CATSDPGLAGGPGSNEQFF	TGTGCCACCAGTGACCCCGGACTAGCGGGAGGGCCTGGGTCTAATGAGCAGTTCTTC
TRBV19	TRBJ1-5	NA	TRBD1	CASTPGPDRAIQPQHF	TGTGCCAGTACCCCCGGCCCGGACAGGGCCATTCAGCCCCAGCATTTT
TRBV19	TRBJ2-3	few	TRBD1	CASSIRTGVSDTQYF	TGTGCCAGTAGTATCAGGACAGGGGTTTCAGATACGCAGTATTTT
TRBV5-4	TRBJ1-2	NA	TRBD1	CASRKGQLGDYGYTF	TGTGCCAGCAGAAAGGGACAGCTCGGGGACTATGGCTACACCTTC
TRBV12-3/TRBV12-4	TRBJ2-5	NA	TRBD2	CASSGLAVETQYF	TGTGCCAGCAGTGGACTAGCGGTGGAGACCCAGTACTTC
TRBV5-1	TRBJ2-5	few	NA	CASSLPEETQYF	TGCGCCAGCAGCTTACCGGAAGAGACCCAGTACTTC
TRBV28	TRBJ2-2	few	NA	CASSLWGRKVTGELFF	TGTGCCAGCAGTTTATGGGGCAGAAAGGTTACCGGGGAGCTGTTTTTT
TRBV4-1	TRBJ2-7	few	TRBD1	CASSQRDSYEQYF	TGCGCCAGCAGCCAACGGGACAGCTACGAGCAGTACTTC
TRBV20-1	TRBJ1-6	NA	TRBD1	CSAKGASSYNSPLHF	TGCAGTGCTAAGGGGGCGAGCTCCTATAATTCACCCCTCCACTTT
TRBV7-3	TRBJ2-3	few	TRBD2	CASSSRVAGPDTQYF	TGTGCCAGCAGCTCCCGGGTAGCGGGGCCAGATACGCAGTATTTT
TRBV20-1	TRBJ2-1	NA	NA	CSARPTGQSRDEQFF	TGCAGTGCTAGGCCCACAGGTCAATCGAGGGATGAGCAGTTCTTC
TRBV29-1	TRBJ2-1	many	TRBD2	CSVDPGGHEQFF	TGCAGCGTTGACCCGGGGGGGCATGAGCAGTTCTTC